The rows below give T cell receptor beta chains drawn from one sample of a study of T-cell reconstitution after alpha-beta-depleted transplantation in children. Using its own MiXCR run on the PCR reads, TCRdb lists one record per CDR3 protein. This sample yields about 980,000 distinct CDR3 sequences, of which roughly 29% are seen a single time; 25% to 35% belongs to the top ten. The specimen was PBMCs, mostly from graft donor cells, collected 360 days after TCRalphabeta/CD19-depleted stem cell transplant. The receptor source for this set is a boy younger than two who had a stem cell transplant for SCID, so the T cells may come from the graft donor. The CDR3 runs from the conserved cysteine through the conserved F or W. D genes are given only for firm matches. Not all rows give a size; the values are once, few, many and, for expanded clones, a class.

d_call j_call v_call clone_size cdr3_aa cdr3_nt
TRBD1 TRBJ2-2 TRBV7-9 . CASSLVPGQGGTGELFF TGTGCCAGCAGCTTAGTACCGGGACAGGGTGGCACCGGGGAGCTGTTTTTT
TRBD1 TRBJ1-2 TRBV29-1 . CSVEGGGQGAYGYTF TGCAGCGTTGAAGGAGGGGGACAGGGGGCATATGGCTACACCTTC
. TRBJ2-7 TRBV5-1 . CASSLSNTYEQYF TGCGCCAGCAGCTTGTCTAATACCTACGAGCAGTACTTC
TRBD1 TRBJ2-7 TRBV20-1 . CSARGTGMGEQYF TGCAGTGCTAGAGGGACAGGGATGGGCGAGCAGTACTTC
TRBD1 TRBJ2-1 TRBV7-9 few CASSLKSRDRVDNEQFF TGTGCCAGCAGCCTGAAATCCCGGGACAGGGTTGATAATGAGCAGTTCTTC
TRBD2 TRBJ2-3 TRBV9 . CASSPRTSGVRADTQYF TGTGCCAGCAGCCCCAGGACTAGCGGGGTACGGGCAGATACGCAGTATTTT
TRBD1 TRBJ1-2 TRBV5-1 . CASSPRYLQGLVNYGYTF TGCGCCAGCAGCCCTAGATATTTACAGGGGCTCGTTAACTATGGCTACACCTTC
. TRBJ1-6 TRBV2 . CASSDSSSYNSPLHF TGTGCCAGCAGTGACTCGAGCTCCTATAATTCACCCCTCCACTTT
. TRBJ1-1 TRBV30 few CAWRRQTNTEAFF TGTGCCTGGAGACGACAAACAAACACTGAAGCTTTCTTT
. TRBJ2-3 TRBV5-1 . CASSLYRDWSTDTQYF TGCGCCAGCAGCCTATACCGGGACTGGAGCACAGATACGCAGTATTTT
. TRBJ1-4 TRBV2 . CASTLQAMEGEKLFF TGTGCCAGCACCTTACAGGCTATGGAGGGTGAAAAACTGTTTTTT
. TRBJ2-1 TRBV5-5 . CASSATGTASYNEQFF TGTGCCAGCAGCGCTACCGGGACGGCTTCCTACAATGAGCAGTTCTTC
TRBD1 TRBJ2-7 TRBV20-1 . CSAPPGGHSYEQYF TGCAGTGCACCCCCAGGGGGCCACTCCTACGAGCAGTACTTC
. TRBJ2-7 TRBV5-1 few CASSLADYSYEQYF TGCGCCAGCAGCTTGGCAGACTACAGCTACGAGCAGTACTTC
TRBD2 TRBJ2-2 TRBV6-5 . CASRPSGTKNTGELFF TGTGCCAGCAGACCCTCCGGGACTAAGAACACCGGGGAGCTGTTTTTT
. TRBJ1-6 TRBV5-1 . CASSLTPKGNSPLHF TGCGCCAGCAGCTTAACCCCGAAGGGGAATTCACCCCTCCACTTT
. TRBJ2-2 TRBV5-1 . CASSLVDPVGELFF TGCGCCAGCAGCTTGGTGGATCCTGTCGGGGAGCTGTTTTTT
TRBD2 TRBJ2-7 TRBV5-1 few CASSLVSNVGLAGGLGNEQYF TGCGCCAGCAGCTTGGTTTCAAACGTCGGGCTAGCGGGGGGGCTTGGGAACGAGCAGTACTTC
. TRBJ2-5 TRBV5-6 few CASSPVVQETQYF TGTGCCAGCAGCCCGGTAGTACAAGAGACCCAGTACTTC